Listed below are T cell receptor beta chains from one sample, sequenced in a study of T cells after yellow fever vaccination. TCRdb itself ran the 5' RACE reads through MiXCR, one entry per CDR3 protein. The sample consists of some 340,000 distinct CDR3 sequences, roughly 4.3% of them appearing once. Specimen: PBMCs, collected 5 days after the yellow fever booster vaccination. These receptors all stem from a man between 18 and 35 years old who received the YFV17D yellow fever vaccine. Both conserved end residues are part of each CDR3. The D gene is left open where the match is weak. Clone size is stated in some rows and not others, as once, few, many or a class when expanded.

TGTGCCAGCAGCTCAAAAGGCTCCAATGAGCAGTTCTTC	CASSSKGSNEQFF	few	TRBV7-3	TRBJ2-1	-
TGTGCCAGCAGCTTAGAGGGGGTAGACCAGCCCCAGCATTTT	CASSLEGVDQPQHF	-	TRBV7-2	TRBJ1-5	-
TGCGCCACGACCAGGGGGAAAACAGATACGCAGTATTTT	CATTRGKTDTQYF	few	TRBV5-1	TRBJ2-3	TRBD1
TGCGCCAGCAGCCAAGATAGCGCTACTGCGTGGAATTCACCCCTCCACTTT	CASSQDSATAWNSPLHF	many	TRBV4-3	TRBJ1-6	-
TGTGCCAGCAGTGGACAAACAGATACGCAGTATTTT	CASSGQTDTQYF	-	TRBV4-2	TRBJ2-3	-
TGCGCCAGCAGCTTGGGAGGACTAGCGGGGGGCTACAATGAGCAGTTCTTC	CASSLGGLAGGYNEQFF	few	TRBV5-1	TRBJ2-1	TRBD2
TGTGCCAGCTCACCACCGGACGGGATAGATGAAAAACTGTTTTTT	CASSPPDGIDEKLFF	few	TRBV18	TRBJ1-4	-
TGTGCCAGCAGTTTGGGAAGGTGGGGGGCCGGGGATGAAAAACTGTTTTTT	CASSLGRWGAGDEKLFF	many	TRBV28	TRBJ1-4	-
TGTGCCAGCAGCCCCCAGGCAACTAATGAAAAACTGTTTTTT	CASSPQATNEKLFF	few	TRBV4-2	TRBJ1-4	-
TGTGCCATCAGTGAACAGGGGGAAGAGACCCAGTACTTC	CAISEQGEETQYF	few	TRBV10-3	TRBJ2-5	TRBD1
TGTGCCAGCAGTTACTCGATACAGCGAGCTGTGAATGAGCAGTTCTTC	CASSYSIQRAVNEQFF	-	TRBV6-6	TRBJ2-1	-
TGTGCCAGCAGCGCATCGGGGTCCCAGGGCTACACCTTC	CASSASGSQGYTF	many	TRBV7-2	TRBJ1-2	-
TGTGCCAGCAGGTTCCCTAGCGGGGGTTCGACCGGGGCCAACGTCCTGACTTTC	CASRFPSGGSTGANVLTF	-	TRBV9	TRBJ2-6	TRBD2
TGCGCCAGCAGCCAAGATCTGAAGCGGGGGCCCTCATTAAACACAGATACGCAGTATTTT	CASSQDLKRGPSLNTDTQYF	-	TRBV4-3	TRBJ2-3	TRBD2
TGTGCCAGCAGCCAGACAGGGGTTGGAGATACGCAGTATTTT	CASSQTGVGDTQYF	-	TRBV5-4	TRBJ2-3	TRBD1
TGTGCAACCGAGCGGTACAATGAGCAGTTCTTC	CATERYNEQFF	few	TRBV19	TRBJ2-1	-